The 7 T cell receptor beta chains presented below share a single source sample, sequenced in a study of cytomegalovirus exposure and HLA in healthy donors. 13 Jbeta primers and 60 Vbeta primers were used for the PCR. The assay was immunoSEQ multiplex PCR, and TCRdb's table has in-frame clones only and misses some. The table includes about 140,000 clones, 65% to 90% detected once. The sequencing input was PBMCs. Every receptor here comes from a female donor in good health and CMV-seronegative.

V and J are TRBV28 and TRBJ2-7; 11 bases are shared with TRBD2. The trim removed 5 bases at V and 3 bases at J, leaving 9 bases unmatched. Germline V gives CDR1 MDHEN, CDR2 SYDVKM. The CDR3 spans 16 residues. CDR3 in amino acids: CASSARGLAGYYEQYF. CDR3 DNA sequence: TGTGCCAGCAGTGCAAGAGGACTAGCGGGCTACTACGAGCAGTACTTC.

This clone has a single count. The chain uses TRBV9 and TRBJ2-1; 7 bases agree with TRBD1. After removal of 5 bases from V and 1 base from J, the junction contained 6 bases not matched to a gene. Germline V gives CDR1 SGDLS, CDR2 YYNGEE. The CDR3 covers 15 residues. CDR3 region: CASSGDRASYNEQFF. The CDR3 coding sequence is TGTGCCAGCAGTGGCGACAGGGCATCCTACAATGAGCAGTTCTTC.

The chain carries TRBV25-1 and TRBJ2-7, with 13 bases that match TRBD2. This CDR3 has 15 amino acids. Germline lookup yields CDR1 MGHDK and CDR2 SYGVNS. The junction had 1 base not matched to a gene; V was cut back by 4 bases and J by 1 base. CDR3 protein: CASSGGLAGSYEQYF. The DNA of the CDR3 is TGTGCCAGCAGTGGGGGACTAGCGGGATCCTACGAGCAGTACTTC.

This clone has only a few counts. The V gene is TRBV2, the J gene TRBJ2-3; TRBD2 might be the D (6 bases). The CDR3 covers 14 residues. In germline, CDR1 is SNHLY, CDR2 FYNNEI. V lost 7 bases, J lost 2 bases, and 13 bases lay in between. The CDR3 DNA sequence: TGTGCCAGCACCGGTAGGGAGGACACAGATACGCAGTATTTT. It is translated as CASTGREDTDTQYF.

This chain connects TRBV10-3 to TRBJ1-5; no firm D call. The CDR3 spans 12 residues. V was pared by 1 base and J by 7 bases, with 5 bases between. The germline V gene has CDR1 ENHRY and CDR2 SYGVKD. The CDR3 here is CAISEFVQPQHF. Here the CDR3 DNA reads TGTGCCATCAGTGAGTTTGTACAGCCCCAGCATTTT.

The CDR3 DNA is TGCGCCAGCAGTCAATCCGACAGAGACGCCATGAACACTGAAGCTTTCTTT. This encodes CASSQSDRDAMNTEAFF. The chain combines TRBV23-1 with TRBJ1-1; TRBD1 might be the D (5 bases). TRBV23-1 is classed as an ORF, of uncertain function. Trimming stripped 0 bases from V and 0 bases from J, with 14 bases between. The CDR3 runs to 17 residues.

The rearrangement uses TRBV11-3 and TRBJ2-1; 9 bases line up with TRBD1. Germline trimming cut 1 base from V and 6 bases from J; bases unmatched to any gene: 7. The CDR3 runs to 16 residues. From germline, CDR1 is SGHNT and CDR2 YENEEA. The CDR3 nucleotides are TGTGCCAGCAGCTTAGTGGGGGGACAGGGAATCAATGAGCAGTTCTTC. Its protein is CASSLVGGQGINEQFF.